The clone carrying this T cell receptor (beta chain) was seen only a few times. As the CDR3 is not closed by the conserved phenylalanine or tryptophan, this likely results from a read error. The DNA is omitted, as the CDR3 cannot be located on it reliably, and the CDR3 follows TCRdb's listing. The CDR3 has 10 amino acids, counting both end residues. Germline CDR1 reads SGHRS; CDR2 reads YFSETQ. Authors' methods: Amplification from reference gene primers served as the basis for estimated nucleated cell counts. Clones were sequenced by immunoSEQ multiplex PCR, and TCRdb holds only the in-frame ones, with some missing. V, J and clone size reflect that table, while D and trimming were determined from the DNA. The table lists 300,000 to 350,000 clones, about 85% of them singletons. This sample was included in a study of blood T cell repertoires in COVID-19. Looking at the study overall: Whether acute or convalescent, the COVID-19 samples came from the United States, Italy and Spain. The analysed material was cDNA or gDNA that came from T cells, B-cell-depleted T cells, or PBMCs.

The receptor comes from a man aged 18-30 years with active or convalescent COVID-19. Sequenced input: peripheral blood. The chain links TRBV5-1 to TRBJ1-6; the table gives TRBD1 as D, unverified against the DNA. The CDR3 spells CATNIDRYRV.